The rows below give T cell receptor beta chains drawn from one sample of a study of cytomegalovirus exposure and HLA in healthy donors. The table came from immunoSEQ multiplex PCR; TCRdb's copy has only in-frame clones and leaves some out. The sample data list around 140,000 clones. Sequencing was carried out using PBMCs. The receptors derive from a man between 18 and 35 years old in good health and CMV-seronegative. The CDR3 runs from the conserved cysteine through the conserved F or W. Fields, in order: D gene, J gene, V gene, CDR3 protein, CDR3 DNA. D genes are given only for firm matches.

TRBD2,TRBJ2-6,TRBV15,CATSSERGGANVLTF,TGTGCCACCAGCAGCGAGCGGGGGGGGGCCAACGTCCTGACTTTC
TRBD2,TRBJ2-1,TRBV6-4,CASSDGRLAGDNEQFF,TGTGCCAGCAGTGACGGAAGACTAGCGGGAGACAATGAGCAGTTCTTC
TRBD1,TRBJ1-3,TRBV6-5,CASSPPTGSGNTIYF,TGTGCCAGCAGCCCACCGACAGGGAGTGGAAACACCATATATTTT
TRBD1,TRBJ2-7,TRBV2,CASRWTGGLNEQYF,TGTGCCAGCAGATGGACAGGGGGCTTAAACGAGCAGTACTTC
-,TRBJ1-5,TRBV19,CASRKTEANQPQHF,TGTGCCAGCCGGAAGACAGAGGCCAATCAGCCCCAGCATTTT
TRBD2,TRBJ2-1,TRBV5-4,CASSFAGGGLNEQFF,TGTGCCAGCAGCTTTGCTGGCGGGGGGCTCAATGAGCAGTTCTTC
TRBD2,TRBJ2-7,TRBV4-3,CASSQELAGWRAYEQYF,TGCGCCAGCAGCCAAGAACTAGCGGGATGGAGAGCCTACGAGCAGTACTTC
TRBD2,TRBJ2-1,TRBV5-6,CASSLAPTSIEQFF,TGTGCCAGCAGCTTGGCCCCGACTAGCATTGAGCAGTTCTTC
-,TRBJ2-7,TRBV7-9,CASSDTGEQYF,TGTGCCAGCAGCGACACAGGAGAGCAGTACTTC
TRBD1,TRBJ2-7,TRBV11-3,CASRGQGGYEQYF,TGTGCCAGCAGGGGACAGGGAGGGTACGAGCAGTACTTC
-,TRBJ1-6,TRBV21-1,CASSSGTASSSYNSPLHF,TGTGCCAGCAGCTCTGGGACAGCCTCGAGCTCCTATAATTCACCCCTCCACTTT
TRBD2,TRBJ2-3,TRBV27,CASSSLTSLVPDTQYF,TGTGCCAGCAGTTCCTTGACTAGCTTAGTTCCAGATACGCAGTATTTT
TRBD2,TRBJ2-1,TRBV9,CASSPSSGGAFKQFF,TGTGCCAGCAGCCCATCTAGCGGGGGGGCCTTTAAACAGTTCTTC
-,TRBJ1-2,TRBV28,CASSLDNYYGYTF,TGTGCCAGCAGTTTGGACAACTACTATGGCTACACCTTC
TRBD1,TRBJ2-6,TRBV5-4,CASSRGRTGHSGANVLTF,TGTGCCAGCAGCCGAGGCCGGACAGGGCACTCTGGGGCCAACGTCCTGACTTTC
-,TRBJ1-4,TRBV7-9,CASSSTELNEKLFF,TGTGCCAGCAGCTCGACAGAGCTTAATGAAAAACTGTTTTTT
TRBD1,TRBJ1-1,TRBV6-1,CASNGDRATGTEAFF,TGTGCCAGCAATGGGGACAGGGCAACGGGCACTGAAGCTTTCTTT
-,TRBJ1-4,TRBV6-6,CASSYGQTNEKLFF,TGTGCCAGCAGTTACGGGCAGACCAATGAAAAACTGTTTTTT
-,TRBJ2-3,TRBV11-2,CASSLGWAYTDTQYF,TGTGCCAGCAGCTTAGGGTGGGCTTACACAGATACGCAGTATTTT
-,TRBJ1-1,TRBV28,CASSLAGRGNTEAFF,TGTGCCAGCAGTTTAGCTGGCAGGGGGAACACTGAAGCTTTCTTT
TRBD2,TRBJ2-5,TRBV7-2,CASSLVARGGETQYF,TGTGCCAGCAGCTTAGTTGCGCGGGGGGGAGAGACCCAGTACTTC
TRBD1,TRBJ2-7,TRBV10-3,CAVKDRDYEQYF,TGTGCCGTCAAGGACAGGGACTACGAGCAGTACTTC
-,TRBJ2-7,TRBV2,CASSGTLYEQYF,TGTGCCAGCTCTGGCACCCTCTACGAGCAGTACTTC
-,TRBJ1-4,TRBV5-8,CASRLTGTTNEKLFF,TGTGCCAGCAGATTGACCGGGACAACTAATGAAAAACTGTTTTTT
-,TRBJ2-5,TRBV7-8,CASSGLEQETQYF,TGTGCCAGCAGTGGCCTGGAGCAAGAGACCCAGTACTTC
TRBD1,TRBJ1-2,TRBV29-1,CSVARTGGEFGYTF,TGCAGCGTTGCTCGGACAGGGGGCGAGTTTGGCTACACCTTC
TRBD2,TRBJ2-2,TRBV2,CATRTSGRELFF,TGTGCCACCCGGACTAGCGGACGGGAGCTGTTTTTT
TRBD2,TRBJ2-7,TRBV18,CASSPRSTSGMKVEQYF,TGTGCCAGCTCACCCAGGTCGACTAGCGGGATGAAGGTCGAGCAGTACTTC
TRBD2,TRBJ2-7,TRBV11-2,CASSPQREPYEQYF,TGTGCCAGCAGCCCCCAGCGGGAGCCCTACGAGCAGTACTTC